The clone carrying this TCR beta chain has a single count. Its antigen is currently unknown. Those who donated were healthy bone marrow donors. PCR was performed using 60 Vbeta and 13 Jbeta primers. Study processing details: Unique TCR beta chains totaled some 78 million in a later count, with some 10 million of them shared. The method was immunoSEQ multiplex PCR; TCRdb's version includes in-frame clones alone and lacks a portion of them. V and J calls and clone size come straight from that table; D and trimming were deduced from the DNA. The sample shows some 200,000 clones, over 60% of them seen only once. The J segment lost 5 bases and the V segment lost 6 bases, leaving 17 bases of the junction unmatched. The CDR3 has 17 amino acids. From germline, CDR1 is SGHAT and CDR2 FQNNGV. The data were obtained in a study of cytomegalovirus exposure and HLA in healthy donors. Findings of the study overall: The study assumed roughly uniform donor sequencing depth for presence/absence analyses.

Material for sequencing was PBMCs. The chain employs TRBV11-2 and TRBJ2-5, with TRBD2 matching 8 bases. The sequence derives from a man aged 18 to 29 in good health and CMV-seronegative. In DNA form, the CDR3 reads TGTGCCAGCAGTTCACTATCGGGACTAGGGAGTTCGGAGACCCAGTACTTC. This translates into CASSSLSGLGSSETQYF.